The 23 T cell receptor beta chains below come from one sample, sequenced in a study of follicular helper T cells after annual influenza vaccination. Time point described: 2013-2014 season, 7 days after vaccination. TCRdb keeps only in-frame clones here, not all; method: immunoSEQ multiplex PCR. Of nearly 9,000 clones listed, 65% to 85% are singletons. The sample here was CXCR5+ CD38- circulating T follicular helper cells from blood, taken 7 days after influenza vaccination. Subset specified: circulating Tfh, non-naive CD4+CXCR5+PD-1+ (ICOS+CD38+ or ICOS-CD38-). These receptors were obtained from an adult who received the influenza vaccine.

The chain has TRBV4-1 and TRBJ2-1, with TRBD2 matching 8 bases. The CDR3 covers 19 residues. J was trimmed by 3 bases and V by 4 bases; bases with no gene match: 17. Germline lookup yields CDR1 MGHRA and CDR2 YSYEKL. The CDR3 DNA is TGCGCCAGCAGCCCCGGAGGGAGCGGGAGACGAGATCTCTACAATGAGCAGTTCTTC. Residues: CASSPGGSGRRDLYNEQFF.

The rearrangement joins TRBV7-8 to TRBJ2-7, with a weak D call TRBD1 (5 bases). Trimming stripped 3 bases from V and 2 bases from J, with 17 bases between. The CDR3 is 16 amino acids. Germline CDR1 and CDR2: SGHVS and FQNEAQ. This CDR3 reads CASSFSAGKGTYEQYF. CDR3 DNA: TGTGCCAGCAGCTTTTCCGCAGGGAAAGGGACCTACGAGCAGTACTTC.

This clone has only one observation. J is TRBJ2-6 and V is TRBV29-1; 8 bases line up with TRBD1. With 5 bases clipped from V and 0 bases from J, the junction kept 6 bases outside the gene matches. Germline CDR1 is SQVTM and CDR2 is ANQGSEA. The CDR3 contains 16 residues. The CDR3 spells CSVRGQGPSGANVLTF. As DNA, the CDR3 is TGCAGCGTTCGCGGACAGGGCCCCTCTGGGGCCAACGTCCTGACTTTC.

This sequence joins TRBV28 and TRBJ2-1; TRBD1 matches 10 bases. CDR1 is MDHEN, CDR2 SYDVKM, per germline. Trimming took 8 bases from V and 4 from J; bases not matched to a gene: 11. The CDR3 spans 16 residues. The CDR3 sequence is CASGAPGTGAYNEQFF. CDR3 coding DNA: TGTGCCAGCGGCGCGCCCGGGACAGGGGCATACAATGAGCAGTTCTTC.

This clone was picked up a small number of times. The chain joins TRBV6-1 to TRBJ2-7, with 11 bases matching TRBD2. The CDR3 is 14 amino acids. The germline gives CDR1 MNHNS, CDR2 SASEGT. After removal of 6 bases from V and 5 bases from J, the junction contained 6 bases not matched to a gene. CDR3 DNA: TGTGCCAGCAGATTAGCGGGGGGGACCAACGAGCAGTACTTC. This translates into CASRLAGGTNEQYF.

The chain links TRBV18 to TRBJ2-7; 7 nucleotides agree with TRBD1. This CDR3 has 14 residues. Looked up from germline, CDR1 is KGHSH and CDR2 is LQKENI. V was pared by 2 bases and J by 1 base, with 2 bases of the junction left unmatched. CDR3 residues: CASSPVGQSYEQYF. The CDR3 DNA reads as TGTGCCAGCTCACCAGTGGGACAGTCCTACGAGCAGTACTTC. Supplemented by reference TRBV18 and TRBJ2-7, the full variable domain reads NAGVMQNPRHLVRRRGQEARLRCSPMKGHSHVYWYRQLPEEGLKFMVYLQKENIIDESGMPKERFSAEFPKEGPSILRIQQVVRGDSAAYFCASSPVGQSYEQYFGPGTRLTVT.

The chain uses TRBV10-3 and TRBJ2-3; D remains unclear. The V gene's germline CDR1 is ENHRY and CDR2 SYGVKD. This CDR3 is 12 amino acids long. Trimming removed 11 bases at V and 0 bases at J, with 9 bases between. The CDR3 region is CASSDSTDTQYF. CDR3 in DNA: TGTGCCTCCTCGGATAGCACAGATACGCAGTATTTT.

V is TRBV28 and J is TRBJ2-2; D might be TRBD1 or TRBD2, each matching 5 bases. The CDR3 totals 15 residues. Between the trimmed V and J ends, which lost 3 bases and 2 bases, there was a span of 10 bases. CDR1 is MDHEN, CDR2 SYDVKM, per germline. DNA for the CDR3: TGTGCCAGCAGTTTTATGGGACCCAACACCGGGGAGCTGTTTTTT. Its translation is CASSFMGPNTGELFF.

The V call is TRBV5-6, the J call TRBJ2-5; the D gene is possibly TRBD2 (5 bases). The V gene's germline CDR1 is SGHDT and CDR2 YYEEEE. The CDR3 loop spans 12 amino acids. Trimming took off 0 bases at V and 6 bases at J, with 6 bases between the two ends. CDR3 DNA: TGTGCCAGCAGCTTGGGCGGGCAGACCCAGTACTTC. Amino acid sequence: CASSLGGQTQYF.

This chain uses TRBV7-2 with TRBJ1-1; D ambiguous. CDR3 length: 14 amino acids. The V gene lost 1 base and the J gene lost 1 base, with 7 bases spanning the gap. CDR1 and CDR2 (germline): SGHTA, FQGNSA. The chain's CDR3 is CASSLGVGNTEAFF. The CDR3 DNA reads TGTGCCAGCAGCTTAGGGGTAGGGAACACTGAAGCTTTCTTT.

J is TRBJ2-5 and V is TRBV12-5; the match to TRBD2 covers 12 bases. Per the germline V gene, CDR1 is LGHNT and CDR2 is FRNRAP. J gave up 3 bases and V 2 bases, and 7 bases lay outside the gene matches. The CDR3 loop spans 17 amino acids. The CDR3 reads CASGLTLLAGGEETQYF. The CDR3 nucleotides are TGTGCTAGTGGTTTGACCCTACTAGCGGGAGGTGAAGAGACCCAGTACTTC.

The chain uses TRBV27 and TRBJ2-2; TRBD2 agrees at 12 bases. This CDR3 is built from 17 residues. Germline V gene sequence: CDR1 MNHEY, CDR2 SMNVEV (reference sequence). The ends lost 5 bases at V and 0 bases at J; junction bases unmatched: 4. CDR3 protein: CASSRLAGDANTGELFF. The CDR3 nucleotides read TGTGCCAGCAGTAGACTAGCGGGGGACGCGAACACCGGGGAGCTGTTTTTT.

Here the CDR3 DNA reads TGTGCCAGCAGTTTGTCGCAGGTGGGGTCTGGGGCCAACGTCCTGACTTTC. This codes for CASSLSQVGSGANVLTF. The chain combines TRBV7-2 with TRBJ2-6, with D unclear. Germline V CDR1 and CDR2: SGHTA, FQGNSA. The CDR3 sequence is 17 residues long. V was trimmed by 6 bases and J by 1 base, leaving 16 bases between them.

J is TRBJ2-4 and V is TRBV9; D is unclear. The CDR3 covers 15 residues. The germline V and J ends were trimmed by 0 bases and 3 bases, with 10 bases remaining between them. Germline V gives CDR1 SGDLS, CDR2 YYNGEE. For the CDR3, the DNA is TGTGCCAGCAGCGTAGAGGGCAGTAGCAAAAACATTCAGTACTTC. Protein: CASSVEGSSKNIQYF.

This chain joins TRBV28 and TRBJ1-3, with 7 bases that match TRBD1. The CDR3 extends over 17 amino acids. Germline V gives CDR1 MDHEN, CDR2 SYDVKM. V was pared by 3 bases and J by 2 bases, with 10 bases of the junction left unmatched. The CDR3 is CASSFLETGIAGNTIYF. CDR3 coding DNA: TGTGCCAGCAGTTTCCTTGAGACAGGGATCGCTGGAAACACCATATATTTT.

The chain couples TRBV2 to TRBJ2-5; tentative D call: TRBD1 (5 bases). Trimming cost V 4 bases and J 5 bases, with 17 bases left between them. Germline assignment: CDR1 SNHLY and CDR2 FYNNEI. The CDR3 has 15 residues. The CDR3: CASSAPVGVGETQYF. The CDR3 DNA follows: TGTGCCAGCAGTGCCCCAGTAGGGGTAGGGGAGACCCAGTACTTC.

This sequence joins TRBV5-1 and TRBJ2-2; TRBD1 is a possible D gene (6 bases). This CDR3 contains 14 residues. Germline CDR1 reads SGHRS; CDR2 reads YFSETQ. V lost 2 bases, J lost 1 base, and 6 bases lay in between. CDR3 sequence reads: CASSLQGNTGELFF. In DNA form, the CDR3 reads TGCGCCAGCAGCTTACAGGGGAACACCGGGGAGCTGTTTTTT. The full variable domain, with the rest looked up from reference TRBV5-1 and TRBJ2-2, is KAGVTQTPRYLIKTRGQQVTLSCSPISGHRSVSWYQQTPGQGLQFLFEYFSETQRNKGNFPGRFSGRQFSNSRSEMNVSTLELGDSALYLCASSLQGNTGELFFGEGSRLTVL.

This chain links TRBV19 with TRBJ1-3; possible D gene TRBD1, 5 bases. V was trimmed by 3 bases and J by 2 bases, leaving 20 bases between them. In germline, CDR1 is LNHDA, CDR2 SQIVND (reference sequence). The CDR3 covers 18 residues. The CDR3 DNA is TGTGCCAGTAGTATCCCGGTTCGGGGGACCGGGACTGGAAACACCATATATTTT. Translation: CASSIPVRGTGTGNTIYF.

This clone has a handful of counts. This sequence joins TRBV19 and TRBJ2-5, with TRBD1 identical over 9 bases. Germline V gene lookup returns CDR1 LNHDA and CDR2 SQIVND (reference sequence). V shed 4 bases, J shed 7 bases, and the junction held 13 bases outside the gene matches. This CDR3 contains 16 residues. The CDR3 here is CASSTPTGGAGRTQYF. Written as DNA, the CDR3 is TGTGCCAGTAGTACACCAACAGGGGGCGCCGGGAGGACCCAGTACTTC. Combining the CDR3 with reference TRBV19 and TRBJ2-5 gives the whole variable domain DGGITQSPKYLFRKEGQNVTLSCEQNLNHDAMYWYRQDPGQGLRLIYYSQIVNDFQKGDIAEGYSVSREKKESFPLTVTSAQKNPTAFYLCASSTPTGGAGRTQYFGPGTRLLVL.

J is TRBJ1-1 and V is TRBV11-2; weak D call: TRBD1 (5 bases). CDR1 and CDR2 from the germline V gene are SGHAT and FQNNGV. This CDR3 is 18 amino acids long. Trimming cost V 0 bases and J 4 bases, with 21 bases left between them. CDR3 DNA: TGTGCCAGCAGCTTAGATTCCCCCGTTGGAAGCGGGGGCACTGAAGCTTTCTTT. This gives the protein CASSLDSPVGSGGTEAFF.

This clone was detected only once. J is TRBJ1-4 and V is TRBV7-2; no definite D call. Germline V CDR1 and CDR2: SGHTA, FQGNSA. This CDR3 is 13 amino acids long. Trimming left V 2 bases short and J 11 bases short, with 12 bases between. The CDR3 nucleotides are TGTGCCAGCAGCTTATCCACCCAGGAGAAACTGTTTTTT. Translating it yields CASSLSTQEKLFF.

The chain employs TRBV4-1 and TRBJ2-1; D remains ambiguous. In germline, CDR1 is MGHRA, CDR2 YSYEKL. Between the trimmed V and J ends, which lost 4 bases and 9 bases, there was a span of 16 bases. The CDR3 is 14 amino acids. The CDR3, as DNA: TGCGCCAGCAGCCGACCCTTTGGAGTTCGTGAGCAGTTCTTC. Residues: CASSRPFGVREQFF.

This chain links TRBV29-1 with TRBJ2-6; D call uncertain. V lost 6 bases, J lost 0 bases, and 9 bases lay in between. This CDR3 has 14 residues. Looked up from germline, CDR1 is SQVTM and CDR2 is ANQGSEA. The CDR3: CSVTTDSGANVLTF. In DNA, the CDR3 is TGCAGCGTAACAACTGACTCTGGGGCCAACGTCCTGACTTTC.